A single sample gave rise to the 32 T cell receptor beta chains below, sequenced in a study of blood T cell repertoires in COVID-19. TCRdb's table, derived via immunoSEQ multiplex PCR, lists solely in-frame clones and lacks some. The sample yields around 100,000 clones, 80% seen once. Sample: peripheral blood. The receptors were gathered from a man aged 65-85 years with active or convalescent COVID-19.

The CDR3 reads CASSLPVGLAGAETQYF. CDR3 coding DNA: TGTGCCAGCAGCTTACCGGTTGGGCTAGCGGGGGCAGAGACCCAGTACTTC. V gene TRBV7-9 combines with J gene TRBJ2-5, with 10 bases matching TRBD2. Germline V gene data show CDR1 as SEHNR and CDR2 as FQNEAQ (reference sequence). V trimming: 2 bases; J trimming: 4 bases; junction bases outside the gene matches: 10. The CDR3 contains 17 residues.

The rearrangement uses TRBV19 and TRBJ2-7, with TRBD2 matching over 7 bases. This CDR3 has 14 residues. Germline loops: CDR1 LNHDA, CDR2 SQIVND (reference sequence). V gave up 5 bases and J gave up 6 bases; unmatched junction bases: 10. CDR3 protein: CASSPRDYRREQYF. The DNA for the CDR3 is TGTGCCAGTAGTCCTCGGGACTACCGACGCGAGCAGTACTTC.

This clone was recorded many times. The chain combines TRBV9 with TRBJ2-5; the D gene is possibly TRBD2 (6 bases). This CDR3 contains 15 residues. Trimming removed 3 bases from V and 5 bases from J, with 17 bases in between. Germline V gene data show CDR1 as SGDLS and CDR2 as YYNGEE. CDR3 loop: CASSAGDSQWETQYF. CDR3 sequence (DNA): TGTGCCAGCAGCGCGGGGGACTCCCAGTGGGAGACCCAGTACTTC.

This clone occurred a few times. The chain is built from TRBV5-1 and TRBJ1-1; D remains ambiguous. Per germline, CDR1 SGHRS and CDR2 YFSETQ. V was shortened by 2 bases and J by 14 bases, with 16 bases between the two germline ends. The CDR3 runs 12 residues. CDR3 sequence reads: CASSLGGSMGFF. CDR3 in DNA: TGCGCCAGCAGCTTAGGCGGGAGCATGGGGTTCTTT.

V gene TRBV19 combines with J gene TRBJ2-5, with 9 bases aligning to TRBD2. This CDR3 comprises 18 residues. CDR1 and CDR2 (germline): LNHDA, SQIVND (reference sequence). V lost 5 bases, J lost 2 bases, and 15 bases stayed unmatched. The CDR3 coding sequence is TGTGCCAGTAGTCCCCTCGTGGGGCGCGGGGGGGGACAAGAGACCCAGTACTTC. Protein: CASSPLVGRGGGQETQYF.

The chain combines TRBV6-2 or TRBV6-3 with TRBJ1-1; TRBD1 matches at 8 bases. CDR1 and CDR2 (germline): MNHEY, SVGEGT. Unmatched junction bases numbered 12, after V lost 2 bases and J lost 4 bases. The CDR3 runs 17 residues. The CDR3 region is CASSYLDRGFLRTEAFF. For the CDR3, the DNA is TGTGCCAGCAGTTACCTAGACAGGGGTTTTTTGCGCACTGAAGCTTTCTTT.

This sequence joins TRBV7-2 and TRBJ1-2, with a tentative D call TRBD1 (5 bases). This CDR3 is 16 amino acids long. Trimming removed 5 bases from V and 1 base from J, with 17 bases in between. From germline, CDR1 is SGHTA and CDR2 FQGNSA. The CDR3 DNA is TGTGCCAGCAGCCCATGGGAAGGGGCAAGTAACTATGGCTACACCTTC. This encodes CASSPWEGASNYGYTF.

The chain is built from TRBV5-1 and TRBJ1-5; the match to TRBD1 covers 9 bases. The CDR3 is 14 residues long. V lost 3 bases, J lost 9 bases, and 7 bases stayed unmatched. In germline, CDR1 is SGHRS, CDR2 YFSETQ. The CDR3 loop reads CASSSGTGPGPQHF. The DNA for the CDR3 is TGCGCCAGCAGCTCCGGGACAGGGCCAGGGCCCCAGCATTTT. Full variable domain (remainder filled in from reference TRBV5-1 and TRBJ1-5): KAGVTQTPRYLIKTRGQQVTLSCSPISGHRSVSWYQQTPGQGLQFLFEYFSETQRNKGNFPGRFSGRQFSNSRSEMNVSTLELGDSALYLCASSSGTGPGPQHFGDGTRLSIL.

V gene TRBV27 combines with J gene TRBJ1-1, with a tentative D call TRBD1 (6 bases). In germline, CDR1 is MNHEY, CDR2 SMNVEV (reference sequence). The CDR3 consists of 13 residues. Trimming took off 10 bases at V and 7 bases at J, with 19 bases between the two ends. CDR3 bases: TGTGCCACCAGGGGCATGTACCTCCTTGAAGCTTTCTTT. Amino acid sequence: CATRGMYLLEAFF.

This clone appeared a few times. The CDR3 protein is CASSSSPSGASGANVLTF. Written as DNA, the CDR3 is TGTGCCAGCAGTTCCAGCCCTAGCGGGGCCTCTGGGGCCAACGTCCTGACTTTC. The chain joins TRBV6-2 or TRBV6-3 to TRBJ2-6; 9 bases match TRBD2. The CDR3 runs 18 residues. The V segment lost 4 bases and the J segment 0 bases; nucleotides outside the gene matches: 7. The germline V gene has CDR1 MNHEY and CDR2 SVGEGT.

The CDR3 coding sequence is TGTGCCAGCACCCCTCGAGGGAGCACAGATACGCAGTATTTT. Residues: CASTPRGSTDTQYF. This rearrangement joins TRBV6-2 or TRBV6-3 to TRBJ2-3, with D possibly being TRBD2 (5 bases). Germline values: CDR1 MNHEY, CDR2 SVGEGT. The CDR3 length is 14 residues. V dropped 7 bases and J dropped 0 bases, with 11 bases sitting between them.

The chain is built from TRBV29-1 and TRBJ1-2; TRBD1 is a possible D gene (5 bases). V was pared by 7 bases and J by 3 bases, with 9 bases between. This CDR3 is built from 11 residues. Germline V CDR1 and CDR2: SQVTM, ANQGSEA. This chain's CDR3 is CSGGEDYGYTF. In DNA, the CDR3 is TGCAGCGGGGGGGAGGACTATGGCTACACCTTC. The full variable domain, rest sourced from reference TRBV29-1 and TRBJ1-2, is SAVISQKPSRDICQRGTSLTIQCQVDSQVTMMFWYRQQPGQSLTLIATANQGSEATYESGFVIDKFPISRPNLTFSTLTVSNMSPEDSSIYLCSGGEDYGYTFGSGTRLTVV.

The rearrangement links TRBV3-1 (or the pseudogene TRBV3-2) to TRBJ1-2; D not resolved. The CDR3 covers 13 residues. The germline gives CDR1 LGHDT, CDR2 YNNKEL (reference sequence). V lost 1 base, J lost 4 bases, and 7 bases lay in between. CDR3 in amino acids: CASSQVGSYGYTF. The CDR3, as DNA: TGTGCCAGCAGCCAAGTTGGGAGCTATGGCTACACCTTC.

The genes are TRBV24-1 and TRBJ2-1; TRBD2 aligns across 8 bases. Germline CDR1 and CDR2: KGHDR and SFDVKD. The J segment lost 2 bases and the V segment lost 4 bases, leaving 6 bases of the junction unmatched. CDR3 length: 16 amino acids. Written as DNA, the CDR3 is TGTGCCACCAGTGACAACGAGCGGGAGCCCTACAATGAGCAGTTCTTC. Translation: CATSDNEREPYNEQFF.

The chain has TRBV10-3 and TRBJ1-5; possibly TRBD1 for D (6 bases). There are 13 residues in the CDR3. V was trimmed by 9 bases and J by 3 bases, leaving 12 bases between them. CDR1 and CDR2 from the germline V gene are ENHRY and SYGVKD. The CDR3 is CAMTDRPNQPQHF. CDR3 coding DNA: TGTGCCATGACGGACAGACCCAATCAGCCCCAGCATTTT.

This rearrangement joins TRBV7-8 to TRBJ1-4, with D possibly being TRBD1 (5 bases). Germline loops: CDR1 SGHVS, CDR2 FQNEAQ. CDR3 length: 15 residues. Deletions cut 1 base from V and 7 bases from J, with 13 bases between. The CDR3 coding sequence is TGTGCCAGCAGCTTAGGGGGCCGGAGTACTGAAAAACTGTTTTTT. It encodes CASSLGGRSTEKLFF.

Only a few counts were recorded for this clone. The chain is built from TRBV4-2 and TRBJ2-2; no reliable D call. The germline V gene has CDR1 LGHNA and CDR2 YNFKEQ. V lost 5 bases, J lost 5 bases, and 15 bases lay in between. CDR3 length: 15 amino acids. As DNA, the CDR3 is TGTGCCAGCAGCGAACTGGGCTCCATTACCGGGGAGCTGTTTTTT. Translating it yields CASSELGSITGELFF.

V and J are TRBV30 and TRBJ1-4, with TRBD1 as a possible D gene (6 bases). The CDR3 consists of 13 residues. The V and J ends lost 4 bases and 10 bases respectively, with 16 bases between them. The V gene's germline CDR1 is GTSNPN and CDR2 SVGIG (reference sequence). CDR3 amino acids: CAWKGGGGLKLFF. CDR3 DNA sequence: TGTGCCTGGAAAGGGGGGGGAGGTCTAAAACTGTTTTTT.

The gene calls are TRBV30 and TRBJ2-7; TRBD1 agrees at 12 bases. The CDR3 is 17 residues long. Germline CDR1 is GTSNPN and CDR2 is SVGIG (reference sequence). V shed 3 bases and J 2 bases; nucleotides not matched to a gene: 11. The CDR3 sequence: CAWSPGQGALETYEQYF. CDR3 nucleotide sequence: TGTGCCTGGAGCCCGGGACAGGGGGCGTTAGAAACCTACGAGCAGTACTTC.

V is TRBV24-1 and J is TRBJ1-1; no firm D call. V was clipped by 9 bases and J by 1 base, with 8 bases between them. This CDR3 is built from 12 residues. Per the germline V gene, CDR1 is KGHDR and CDR2 is SFDVKD. The DNA of the CDR3 is TGTGCCACCCAATCAGGGAACACTGAAGCTTTCTTT. Translating gives CATQSGNTEAFF.

This clone was seen only a few times. J is TRBJ2-3 and V is TRBV5-1; the match to TRBD1 covers 11 bases. V dropped 0 bases and J dropped 6; count of bases not matched to a gene: 6. This CDR3 contains 16 residues. Germline CDR1 and CDR2: SGHRS and YFSETQ. The CDR3 DNA sequence: TGCGCCAGCAGCTTGGCGGGACAGGGGGTGTGGGATACGCAGTATTTT. It is translated as CASSLAGQGVWDTQYF.

The chain joins TRBV24-1 to TRBJ2-7; maybe TRBD1 (5 bases). The V and J ends lost 7 bases and 3 bases respectively, with 18 bases between them. The CDR3 totals 15 residues. Germline V CDR1 and CDR2: KGHDR, SFDVKD. The CDR3 is CATSPDGAAYYEQYF. The CDR3 coding sequence is TGTGCCACCAGCCCCGATGGGGCAGCGTACTACGAGCAGTACTTC.

This chain links TRBV6-2 or TRBV6-3 with TRBJ2-7; D possibly corresponds to TRBD2 (5 bases). The CDR3 extends over 14 amino acids. Trimming cost V 2 bases and J 4 bases, with 12 bases left between them. CDR1 is MNHEY and CDR2 is SVGEGT in the germline V gene. CDR3 sequence reads: CASSYQRGGYEQYF. The CDR3 bases are TGTGCCAGCAGTTACCAAAGAGGAGGATACGAGCAGTACTTC.

The V and J genes are TRBV7-3 and TRBJ2-2, with 7 bases fitting TRBD1. CDR1 and CDR2 from the germline V gene are SGHTA and FQGTGA. Losses at the gene ends were 6 bases for V and 5 bases for J; bases not matched to a gene: 21. This CDR3 comprises 19 residues. CDR3 sequence reads: CASSPTTTGRWDITGELFF. The CDR3 DNA is TGTGCCAGCAGTCCTACAACGACAGGGAGATGGGACATTACCGGGGAGCTGTTTTTT.

The chain links TRBV27 to TRBJ1-2, with 8 bases aligning to TRBD1. The CDR3 loop spans 15 amino acids. Trimming removed 2 bases from V and 5 bases from J; junction bases left unmatched: 7. Germline CDR1 reads MNHEY; CDR2 reads SMNVEV (reference sequence). The CDR3 here is CASSLKTGGAYGYTF. The CDR3 coding sequence is TGTGCCAGCAGTTTAAAAACAGGGGGAGCTTATGGCTACACCTTC.

The chain combines TRBV11-2 with TRBJ2-1; D not certain. The CDR3 spans 16 residues. V was shortened by 5 bases and J by 2 bases, with 16 bases between the two germline ends. CDR1 and CDR2 (germline): SGHAT, FQNNGV. As DNA, the CDR3 is TGTGCCAGCAGCCCCTTAGTTTCCTCCGCCTACAATGAGCAGTTCTTC. It encodes CASSPLVSSAYNEQFF. Complete variable domain (other parts from reference TRBV11-2 and TRBJ2-1): EAGVAQSPRYKIIEKRQSVAFWCNPISGHATLYWYQQILGQGPKLLIQFQNNGVVDDSQLPKDRFSAERLKGVDSTLKIQPAKLEDSAVYLCASSPLVSSAYNEQFFGPGTRLTVL.

This chain joins TRBV9 and TRBJ1-2, with 8 bases matching TRBD1. After removal of 4 bases from V and 2 bases from J, the junction contained 4 bases not matched to a gene. CDR1 and CDR2 from the germline V gene are SGDLS and YYNGEE. The CDR3 length is 14 residues. This CDR3 is CASSSGQGNYGYTF. CDR3 in DNA: TGTGCCAGCAGCTCCGGACAGGGCAACTATGGCTACACCTTC.

The chain has TRBV11-3 and TRBJ2-1; 7 bases are shared with TRBD2. Germline V CDR1 and CDR2: SGHNT, YENEEA. The CDR3 totals 16 residues. V gave up 1 base and J gave up 4 bases; unmatched junction bases: 7. DNA for the CDR3: TGTGCCAGCAGCTTAGCTCCTAGCGGCCCTTACAATGAGCAGTTCTTC. Its translation is CASSLAPSGPYNEQFF. The complete variable domain, with remaining parts taken from reference TRBV11-3 and TRBJ2-1, reads EAGVVQSPRYKIIEKKQPVAFWCNPISGHNTLYWYLQNLGQGPELLIRYENEEAVDDSQLPKDRFSAERLKGVDSTLKIQPAELGDSAVYLCASSLAPSGPYNEQFFGPGTRLTVL.

This clone has just a few counts. This chain uses TRBV11-2 with TRBJ2-2; D gene uncertain. The germline gives CDR1 SGHAT, CDR2 FQNNGV. CDR3 length: 13 residues. V was clipped by 5 bases and J by 9 bases, with 13 bases between them. The CDR3 sequence: CASSPGPSRELFF. The CDR3 DNA follows: TGTGCCAGCAGCCCCGGTCCTTCGAGGGAGCTGTTTTTT.

The chain couples TRBV30 to TRBJ2-3; the D gene is possibly TRBD2 (7 bases). Trimming pared 0 bases from V and 4 bases from J, leaving 11 bases between. Germline V gene lookup returns CDR1 GTSNPN and CDR2 SVGIG (reference sequence). The CDR3 contains 14 residues. The chain's CDR3 is CAWSVQGRADTQYF. DNA for the CDR3: TGTGCCTGGAGTGTGCAGGGGAGGGCAGATACGCAGTATTTT.

A few counts support this clone. The rearrangement joins TRBV20-1 to TRBJ1-2; the D is unclear. V was pared by 2 bases and J by 2 bases, with 3 bases between. The CDR3 has 11 residues. Germline V CDR1 and CDR2: DFQATT, SNEGSKA (reference sequence). CDR3 protein: CSARPNYGYTF. For the CDR3, the DNA is TGCAGTGCTAGACCAAACTATGGCTACACCTTC.

The rearrangement joins TRBV4-3 to TRBJ2-2; the D is unclear. The CDR3 has 13 amino acids. The germline gives CDR1 LGHNA, CDR2 YSLEER. Trimming cost V 5 bases and J 6 bases, with 10 bases left between them. CDR3 amino acids: CASSSGGAGELFF. The CDR3 DNA sequence: TGCGCCAGCAGCTCAGGTGGCGCCGGGGAGCTGTTTTTT.